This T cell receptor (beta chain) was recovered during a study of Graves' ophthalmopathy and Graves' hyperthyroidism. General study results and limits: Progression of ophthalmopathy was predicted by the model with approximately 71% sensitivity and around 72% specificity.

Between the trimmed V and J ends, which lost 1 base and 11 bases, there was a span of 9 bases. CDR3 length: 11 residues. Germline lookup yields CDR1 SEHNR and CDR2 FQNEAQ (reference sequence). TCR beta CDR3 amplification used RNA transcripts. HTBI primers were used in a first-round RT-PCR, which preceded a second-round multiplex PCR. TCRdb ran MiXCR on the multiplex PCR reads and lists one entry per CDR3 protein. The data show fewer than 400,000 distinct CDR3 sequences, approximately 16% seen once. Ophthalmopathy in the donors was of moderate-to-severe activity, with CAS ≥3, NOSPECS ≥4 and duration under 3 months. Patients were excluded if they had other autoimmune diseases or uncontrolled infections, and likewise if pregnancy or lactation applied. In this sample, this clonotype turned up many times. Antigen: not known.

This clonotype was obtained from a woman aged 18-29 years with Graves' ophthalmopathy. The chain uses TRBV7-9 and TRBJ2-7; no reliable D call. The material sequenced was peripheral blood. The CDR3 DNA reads TGTGCCAGCAGCTTAGGTGGCAAGGAGTACTTC. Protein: CASSLGGKEYF.